This TCR beta chain was found in a study of early T cells in non-severe SARS-CoV-2 infection. Study-level background: Sequencing of unsorted whole blood was done on bulk RNA, leaving chains unpaired.

This CDR3 spans 19 amino acids. V lost 3 bases and J lost 11, with 34 bases in between. CDR1 and CDR2 from the germline V gene are LGHDT and YNNKEL (reference sequence). This clonotype was found many times. Its antigen is unknown. Unique molecular identifier tags were affixed to discrete cDNA molecules. TCRdb independently ran MiXCR on the 5' RACE reads; one entry per CDR3 protein. The sample records 27,000 or so distinct CDR3 sequences, 2.9% being singletons. Study-level results: Matching against VDJdb likely underestimated virus-specific expansions, favoring anti-spike CD8.

The rearrangement links TRBV3-1 to TRBJ1-2; maybe TRBD1 (6 bases). The clonotype was recovered from an adult who was a healthcare worker with PCR-confirmed SARS-CoV-2 infection or an uninfected control (not recorded which). Material for sequencing was whole blood. CDR3: CASSQTYGGREFKLGGYTF. CDR3 coding DNA: TGTGCCAGCAGCCAGACGTACGGTGGACGGGAGTTCAAACTAGGGGGGTACACCTTC.